Below, 20 T cell receptor beta chains from the same sample are listed, as sequenced in a study of blood T cell repertoires in COVID-19. Some clones are missing from TCRdb's copy, which holds only in-frame ones; the method was immunoSEQ multiplex PCR. In the table there are 110,000 or so clones, 71% of which are singletons. The sequenced material came from peripheral blood. Receptors originate from a woman aged 40 to 50 with acute or convalescent COVID-19.

The CDR3 region is CASSVERGGKDTQYF. CDR3 DNA sequence: TGTGCCAGCAGCGTAGAACGGGGGGGTAAAGATACGCAGTATTTT. This chain joins TRBV9 and TRBJ2-3; 8 positions match TRBD2. CDR3 length: 15 amino acids. Germline-derived CDR1 and CDR2 are SGDLS and YYNGEE. V shed 0 bases and J 5 bases; nucleotides not matched to a gene: 5.

The CDR3 spells CASRYLNTEAFF. The CDR3 DNA reads as TGTGCCAGCAGGTATTTGAACACTGAAGCTTTCTTT. The chain has TRBV12-3 or TRBV12-4 and TRBJ1-1; D is undetermined. V was cut by 6 bases and J by 0 bases, with 5 bases left in between. This CDR3 contains 12 residues.

This clone was observed at least ten times. J is TRBJ2-1 and V is TRBV5-1; a weak D match, TRBD2 (6 bases). Germline V gene sequence: CDR1 SGHRS, CDR2 YFSETQ. V lost 0 bases and J lost 1, with 8 bases in between. This CDR3 is 15 amino acids long. The CDR3 coding sequence is TGCGCCAGCAGCTTGGACGGGGGATCCTACAATGAGCAGTTCTTC. This translates into CASSLDGGSYNEQFF.

The chain is built from TRBV28 and TRBJ1-2, with 7 bases that match TRBD1. The germline V gene encodes CDR1 MDHEN and CDR2 SYDVKM. The CDR3 is made up of 16 amino acids. V gave up 1 base and J gave up 8 bases; unmatched junction bases: 13. The CDR3 loop is CASSLFTGEVVWGYTF. As DNA, the CDR3 is TGTGCCAGCAGTTTATTTACAGGGGAGGTAGTTTGGGGCTACACCTTC.

This chain links TRBV30 with TRBJ1-1; weak D call: TRBD1 (6 bases). The germline gives CDR1 GTSNPN, CDR2 SVGIG (reference sequence). The CDR3 is 13 residues long. V was clipped by 4 bases and J by 0 bases, with 9 bases between them. Here the CDR3 DNA reads TGTGCCTGGACGGGGGGCATGAACACTGAAGCTTTCTTT. It is translated as CAWTGGMNTEAFF.

The chain employs TRBV7-2 and TRBJ2-3; 7 bases fit TRBD1. CDR1 SGHTA and CDR2 FQGNSA come from the germline V gene. This CDR3 region has 15 residues. Trimming at V came to 3 bases and at J to 0 bases, leaving 3 bases not matched to a gene. The DNA for the CDR3 is TGTGCCAGCAGCTTGGGACAGAGCAGCACAGATACGCAGTATTTT. Encoded protein: CASSLGQSSTDTQYF.

The rearrangement joins TRBV27 to TRBJ1-5; D not certain. The CDR3 consists of 12 residues. The V gene's germline CDR1 is MNHEY and CDR2 SMNVEV (reference sequence). Trimming took off 2 bases at V and 7 bases at J, with 6 bases between the two ends. The CDR3 nucleotides read TGTGCCAGCAGTTTAGGAGGGCAGCCCCAGCATTTT. This encodes CASSLGGQPQHF.

The table lists this clone with a few counts. The chain is built from TRBV6-5 and TRBJ2-3; D gene ambiguous. The CDR3 has 13 amino acids. V lost 5 bases to trimming and J lost 6 bases, with 12 bases between them. Germline values: CDR1 MNHEY, CDR2 SVGAGI. In nucleotides, the CDR3 is TGTGCCAGCAGTCCGTTGCAACGGGATACGCAGTATTTT. This sequence encodes CASSPLQRDTQYF.

In this sample, this clone turned up a few times. This chain links TRBV27 with TRBJ2-7, with TRBD1 matching over 9 bases. J lost 6 bases, V lost 8 bases, and 8 bases had no gene match. The germline V gene has CDR1 MNHEY and CDR2 SMNVEV (reference sequence). The CDR3 consists of 13 residues. CDR3: CASRTGAVSEQYF. The CDR3 DNA is TGTGCCAGCCGGACAGGGGCCGTCAGCGAGCAGTACTTC.

This chain connects TRBV29-1 to TRBJ2-3, with 10 bases aligning to TRBD2. The CDR3 loop spans 14 amino acids. J gave up 7 bases and V 7 bases, and 11 bases lay outside the gene matches. The germline CDR1 and CDR2 sequences are SQVTM and ANQGSEA. This CDR3 reads CSGRTSGGANTQYF. In DNA, the CDR3 is TGCAGCGGCCGTACGAGCGGGGGGGCGAATACGCAGTATTTT.

The V call is TRBV6-5, the J call TRBJ2-7; 8 positions agree with TRBD2. Germline V lookup: CDR1 MNHEY, CDR2 SVGAGI. The CDR3 contains 15 residues. Losses at the gene ends were 6 bases for V and 6 bases for J; bases not matched to a gene: 13. The CDR3 region is CASRTPSSAGGEQYF. CDR3 sequence (DNA): TGTGCCAGCAGGACACCTTCTAGCGCGGGAGGCGAGCAGTACTTC.

This sequence joins TRBV28 and TRBJ2-5; 10 bases are a match to TRBD1. With V trimmed by 9 bases and J by 5 bases, 12 bases remained unmatched. CDR1 is MDHEN and CDR2 is SYDVKM in the germline V gene. The CDR3 is 15 amino acids. CDR3 residues: CASTTGTGVGETQYF. The DNA of the CDR3 is TGTGCCAGTACTACAGGGACAGGGGTAGGGGAGACCCAGTACTTC.

The chain has TRBV29-1 and TRBJ1-4, with D perhaps TRBD1 (5 bases). The CDR3 covers 12 residues. With 2 bases removed from V and 6 bases from J, the gap between germline ends came to 7 bases. The germline gives CDR1 SQVTM, CDR2 ANQGSEA. CDR3 protein: CSVEQQDEKLFF. DNA of the CDR3: TGCAGCGTTGAACAACAGGATGAAAAACTGTTTTTT.

The gene calls are TRBV18 and TRBJ2-7; 8 nucleotides align to TRBD1. CDR1 KGHSH and CDR2 LQKENI come from the germline V gene. The CDR3 is made up of 15 amino acids. V lost 0 bases and J lost 5; bases outside the gene matches: 6. CDR3 nucleotides: TGTGCCAGCTCACCACCCGGGCAGGGGGCTAACGAGCAGTACTTC. The encoded protein is CASSPPGQGANEQYF.

This chain connects TRBV12-3 or TRBV12-4 to TRBJ2-3; perhaps TRBD2 as D (5 bases). The CDR3 extends over 11 amino acids. Trimming removed 3 bases at V and 15 bases at J, with 13 bases between. CDR3 amino acids: CASSFGLAPYF. CDR3 sequence (DNA): TGTGCCAGCAGTTTTGGGCTAGCCCCATATTTT.

This rearrangement joins TRBV18 to TRBJ1-2; 8 bases fit TRBD1. Germline assignment: CDR1 KGHSH and CDR2 LQKENI. The CDR3 extends over 15 amino acids. After removal of 3 bases from V and 7 bases from J, the junction contained 10 bases not matched to a gene. The CDR3 region has the DNA TGTGCCAGCTCACCCAGCTTGGACAGGGTCTCTGGCTACACCTTC. It codes for CASSPSLDRVSGYTF.

The CDR3 reads CASSSQGQGLFF. The CDR3 bases are TGTGCCAGCAGCTCACAGGGACAGGGTCTGTTCTTC. The chain joins TRBV7-9 to TRBJ2-1, with 9 bases fitting TRBD1. The junction had 7 bases not matched to a gene; V was cut back by 4 bases and J by 15 bases. Germline CDR1 SEHNR, CDR2 FQNEAQ (reference sequence). The CDR3 extends over 12 amino acids.

V is TRBV5-1 and J is TRBJ1-5; maybe TRBD1 (5 bases). The CDR3 runs to 14 residues. V was pared by 4 bases and J by 1 base, with 9 bases between. Germline assignment: CDR1 SGHRS and CDR2 YFSETQ. The CDR3 sequence: CASSAEGSNQPQHF. The CDR3, as DNA: TGCGCCAGCAGCGCGGAGGGGAGCAATCAGCCCCAGCATTTT.

The J gene is TRBJ2-2, the V gene TRBV7-2, with a tentative D call TRBD2 (6 bases). Trimming stripped 1 base from V and 5 bases from J, with 8 bases between. CDR1 and CDR2 (germline): SGHTA, FQGNSA. The CDR3 contains 14 residues. CDR3 coding DNA: TGTGCCAGCAGCTTAGAGGGGACTACCGGGGAGCTGTTTTTT. Its protein is CASSLEGTTGELFF.

V is TRBV3-1 (or the pseudogene TRBV3-2) and J is TRBJ1-1, with a tentative D call TRBD1 (6 bases). Germline CDR1 and CDR2: LGHDT and YNNKEL (reference sequence). V was trimmed by 8 bases and J by 11 bases, leaving 18 bases between them. CDR3 size: 12 residues. CDR3 loop: CASATGGGQAFF. The CDR3 DNA is TGTGCCAGCGCAACTGGGGGGGGGCAGGCTTTCTTT.